This is a list of T cell receptor beta chains from one sample in a study of blood T cells in healthy people across ages. TCRdb passed the 5' RACE reads through MiXCR, listing each CDR3 protein once. The table lists about 1.4 million distinct CDR3 sequences, 59% of them singletons. The sample taken for sequencing was blood. These receptors all stem from a man between 18 and 35 years old in good health. Each CDR3 is given with its conserved first and last residue. A D gene is named only where the DNA matches it firmly. Clone size, where shown, is once, few, many, or a class for clones that have expanded.

NA	NA	TRBV12-3/TRBV12-4	TRBJ1-1	TGTGCCAGCCTACTGGCCGATGAAGCTTTCTTT	CASLLADEAFF
NA	few	TRBV6-5	TRBJ2-3	TGTGCCAGCAGTTACCAGCCGGGCACAGATACGCAGTATTTT	CASSYQPGTDTQYF
TRBD1	NA	TRBV19	TRBJ2-4	TGTGCCAGTAGTAATCCGGGACAGAAAAACATTCAGTACTTC	CASSNPGQKNIQYF
NA	few	TRBV7-2	TRBJ2-5	TGTGCCAGCGCGATGCTGGGGAAAGAGACCCAGTACTTC	CASAMLGKETQYF
NA	NA	TRBV4-1	TRBJ1-5	TGCGCCAGCAGCCAAATCACAGAGGGCAATCAGCCCCAGCATTTT	CASSQITEGNQPQHF
NA	once	TRBV5-6	TRBJ2-6	TGTGCCAGCAGCCTGGTAGATGGGGCCAACGTCCTGACTTTC	CASSLVDGANVLTF
NA	NA	TRBV27	TRBJ2-6	TGTGCCACCCAGGAGGGAGGTGGGGCCAACGTCCTGACTTTC	CATQEGGGANVLTF
NA	NA	TRBV4-1	TRBJ1-1	TGCGCCAGCAGCCAAGCTACCCGGGACGACGTAATCGAAGCTTTCTTT	CASSQATRDDVIEAFF
NA	NA	TRBV6-5	TRBJ2-7	TGTGCCAGCAGTGGCCGACGGAGCTCCTACGAGCAGTACTTC	CASSGRRSSYEQYF
NA	NA	TRBV20-1	TRBJ2-7	TGCAGTGCTAGAGTCGAACAGCTTGCCTACGAGCAGTACTTC	CSARVEQLAYEQYF
NA	few	TRBV7-2	TRBJ2-3	TGTGCCAGCAGCTTAGCGCAGTTCCATACAGATACGCAGTATTTT	CASSLAQFHTDTQYF
NA	NA	TRBV27	TRBJ2-5	TGTGCCAGCAGTTTGGGATTGACGGGCAGACAAGAGACCCAGTACTTC	CASSLGLTGRQETQYF
NA	NA	TRBV6-6	TRBJ2-7	TGTGCCAGCGAAATGAAAAGGAGCTCCTACGAGCAGTACTTC	CASEMKRSSYEQYF
NA	NA	TRBV4-2	TRBJ2-1	TGTGCCAGCAGCCGCGACGAGCTGAATGAGCAGTTCTTC	CASSRDELNEQFF
NA	NA	TRBV7-9	TRBJ2-5	TGTGCCAGCAGCTTGACACCTTCGGGCAATGAGCAGTACTTC	CASSLTPSGNEQYF
TRBD1	few	TRBV7-9	TRBJ1-2	TGTGCCAGCAGCACGGGACAGTCTAACTATGGCTACACCTTC	CASSTGQSNYGYTF
NA	NA	TRBV4-2	TRBJ2-7	TGTGCCAGCAGCCAAGGCATCCGGGAGCTAGAGCAGTACTTC	CASSQGIRELEQYF
NA	NA	TRBV3-1	TRBJ2-7	TGTGCCAGCAGCCAAGGACCGGTAAGCTACGAGCAGTACTTC	CASSQGPVSYEQYF
NA	NA	TRBV6-5	TRBJ1-2	TGTGCCAGCAGTTACTCGACGGCTGGACGAGGCTACACCTTC	CASSYSTAGRGYTF
TRBD1	NA	TRBV18	TRBJ2-7	TGTGCCAGCTCACCGATATCCTCGACAGGGGGTGACGAGCAGTACTTC	CASSPISSTGGDEQYF
TRBD1	NA	TRBV29-1	TRBJ2-1	TGCAGCGTTGAGCGACAGGGCAGGACTGGGACATCCTACAATGAGCAGTTCTTC	CSVERQGRTGTSYNEQFF
NA	NA	TRBV7-2	TRBJ2-7	TGTGCCAGCAGCTGGGGTAGGGGCCACGAGCAGTACTTC	CASSWGRGHEQYF
TRBD1	NA	TRBV20-1	TRBJ1-1	TGCAGTGCTTTACAGGGGGACACTGAAGCTTTCTTT	CSALQGDTEAFF
NA	NA	TRBV6-2/TRBV6-3	TRBJ2-5	TGTGCCAGCAGAGCGAGTCAAGAGACCCAGTACTTC	CASRASQETQYF
NA	NA	TRBV27	TRBJ2-1	TGTGCCAGCAGCTCTACGGGAGTTGGGAATGAGCAGTTCTTC	CASSSTGVGNEQFF
NA	NA	TRBV5-1	TRBJ1-4	TGCGCCAGCAATCGGGGGCCGGATGAAAAACTGTTTTTT	CASNRGPDEKLFF
TRBD2	NA	TRBV4-2	TRBJ2-2	TGTGCCAGCAGCCAAGATGTAAGTGGCAGCCGAGCGGGGACCGGGGAGCTGTTTTTT	CASSQDVSGSRAGTGELFF
TRBD1	few	TRBV5-5	TRBJ1-2	TGTGCCAGCGGGACAGGGGGCCACAATGGCTACACCTTC	CASGTGGHNGYTF
NA	NA	TRBV2	TRBJ2-7	TGTGCCAGCAGTGTCCAGGCGACCTACGAGCAGTACTTC	CASSVQATYEQYF
NA	NA	TRBV27	TRBJ2-3	TGTGCCAGCAACCATCGGAGGGGCCGAACAGATACGCAGTATTTT	CASNHRRGRTDTQYF
NA	NA	TRBV5-1	TRBJ2-4	TGCGCCAGCAGCTTTCCCCCATCCCGAGGTTGGGCCAAAAACATTCAGTACTTC	CASSFPPSRGWAKNIQYF
TRBD2	NA	TRBV5-1	TRBJ2-1	TGCGCCAGCAGCAAGGGACTAGGGGATGTGAATGAGCAGTTCTTC	CASSKGLGDVNEQFF
TRBD1	few	TRBV6-1	TRBJ2-7	TGTGCCAGCAGTGGGACAGGGGATTTAAGGTTTTCCTACGAGCAGTACTTC	CASSGTGDLRFSYEQYF
NA	few	TRBV27	TRBJ1-5	TGTGCCAGCAGTTTGGGGCTAGATAGGCCCATGATTAGCAATCAGCCCCAGCATTTT	CASSLGLDRPMISNQPQHF
TRBD1	NA	TRBV7-6	TRBJ2-7	TGTGCCAGCTCACGGGACAGGGCTGTCCACGAGCAGTACTTC	CASSRDRAVHEQYF
NA	NA	TRBV6-2/TRBV6-3	TRBJ2-5	TGTGCCAGCAGTTCTCAAGATTCCGTTCAAGAGACCCAGTACTTC	CASSSQDSVQETQYF
NA	few	TRBV7-6	TRBJ2-4	TGTGCCAGCGCCGACGGGGAATTAGCCAAAAACATTCAGTACTTC	CASADGELAKNIQYF
TRBD1	NA	TRBV9	TRBJ1-2	TGTGCCAGCAGCGCTTACCCCGGTCGGGACAGGGGAATTTTTAGAAATGGCTACACCTTC	CASSAYPGRDRGIFRNGYTF
NA	NA	TRBV2	TRBJ2-5	TGTGCCAGCAGTGAAATGACCCAAGAGACCCAGTACTTC	CASSEMTQETQYF
NA	NA	TRBV20-1	TRBJ2-1	TGCAGTGCTAGGCCGCTGGCCAATTACAATGAGCAGTTCTTC	CSARPLANYNEQFF
NA	once	TRBV4-1	TRBJ2-7	TGCGCCAGCAGCCAAGTAGGGGGACCCGAGCAGTACTTC	CASSQVGGPEQYF
TRBD2	NA	TRBV24-1	TRBJ2-1	TGTGCCACCAGTGAAGGGACTAGCGGGGGCGATGAGCAGTTCTTC	CATSEGTSGGDEQFF
NA	NA	TRBV29-1	TRBJ1-2	TGCAGCGCCGAAAGTGGGGGTTACGCTCATGGCTACACCTTC	CSAESGGYAHGYTF
NA	many	TRBV7-2	TRBJ2-7	TGTGCCAGCAGCTTAGAACGGTCCTACGAGCAGTACTTC	CASSLERSYEQYF
TRBD1	few	TRBV10-3	TRBJ2-7	TGTGCCATCAGTGAGCGGGACAGTCCCTCCTACGAGCAGTACTTC	CAISERDSPSYEQYF
NA	NA	TRBV28	TRBJ1-6	TGTGCCAGCAGTTCCGGGGGGAACCTGCTTAATTCGCCCCTCCACTTT	CASSSGGNLLNSPLHF
NA	NA	TRBV20-1	TRBJ1-1	TGCAGTAGCAGGGGATGGAACACTGAAGCTTTCTTT	CSSRGWNTEAFF
NA	NA	TRBV20-1	TRBJ1-3	TGCAGTGCTAGAGGGGGGACGTACGGAAACACCATATATTTT	CSARGGTYGNTIYF
TRBD1	NA	TRBV28	TRBJ2-7	TGTGCCAGCACTTACTGGACAGGGTCACTCGAGCAGTACTTC	CASTYWTGSLEQYF
NA	NA	TRBV12-3/TRBV12-4	TRBJ1-2	TGTGCCAGCAGTTTAGGGACCTGGGGCAACTATGGCTACACCTTC	CASSLGTWGNYGYTF
NA	few	TRBV15	TRBJ2-4	TGTGCCACCAGCAGAGCATCGGGAGTAGCCAAAAACATTCAGTACTTC	CATSRASGVAKNIQYF
NA	few	TRBV29-1	TRBJ2-1	TGCAGCGTTGCGTCGTCGACCGGCTACAATGAGCAGTTCTTC	CSVASSTGYNEQFF
NA	NA	TRBV4-1	TRBJ1-4	TGCGCCAGCAGCCAAACGAGGGCGACGAATGAAAAACTGTTTTTT	CASSQTRATNEKLFF
NA	NA	TRBV3-1	TRBJ2-7	TGTGCCAGACCGCTTAGCGGATCCTACGAGCAGTACTTC	CARPLSGSYEQYF
NA	NA	TRBV7-9	TRBJ2-3	TGTGCCAGCAGCCCGAGAGAGAGCACAGATACGCAGTATTTT	CASSPRESTDTQYF
NA	NA	TRBV4-1	TRBJ2-5	TGCGCCAGCAGCAGGTCACGGGGTGTACAGACCCGGTACTTC	CASSRSRGVQTRYF